This TCR beta chain was found in a study of CD8 T cells in Susac syndrome. Study information: Among the Susac syndrome patients sequenced, roughly six had active disease and fewer than 10 were in remission. General study findings and limits: In TEMRA cells and active patients, CD8+ clonal expansion in Susac reached its peak.

The RNA, 0.5 to 1 ug, was put through reverse transcription using random hexamers. TCRdb passed the immunoSEQ multiplex PCR reads through MiXCR, listing each CDR3 protein once. The sample includes around 130,000 distinct CDR3 sequences, about 93% of them seen just once. This clonotype was seen once. The antigen remains unidentified. Trimming took 5 bases from V and 7 from J, leaving 21 bases between them. The CDR3 contains 15 residues. In germline, CDR1 is SGHAT, CDR2 FQNNGV. The sample taken for sequencing was CD8+ T cells from PBMCs. This clonotype originated in a human donor with Susac syndrome. This chain joins TRBV11-2 and TRBJ2-7, with TRBD2 as a possible D gene (7 bases). The chain's CDR3 is CASSQEGGRGAEQYF. The DNA for the CDR3 is TGTGCCAGCAGCCAAGAGGGTGGCCGGGGGGCTGAGCAGTACTTC.